The clone carrying this TCR beta chain was seen a few times. Its matching antigen is unknown. This sample is part of a study of cytomegalovirus exposure and HLA in healthy donors. Overall study findings and caveats: Reported performance of the classifier showed diagnosis of cytomegalovirus status with high specificity and sensitivity. A previous analysis found most TCR beta V segments productive roughly 87% or roughly 30% of the time. Presence/absence results assume similar sequencing depth per donor, which may not hold.

In germline, CDR1 is MNHNS, CDR2 SASEGT. V shed 8 bases and J shed 7 bases, with 14 bases lying between them. The CDR3 loop spans 13 amino acids. Both 60 Vbeta primers and 13 Jbeta primers went into the PCR. Sequencing was performed with immunoSEQ multiplex PCR; in TCRdb, only in-frame clones are kept and a portion is missing. The repertoire holds roughly 100,000 clones, with 60% to 80% as singletons. Source material: PBMCs. This clonotype was sampled from an older woman in good health and CMV-seropositive. This chain links TRBV6-1 with TRBJ1-4, with TRBD1 as a possible D gene (6 bases). The CDR3: CASEGGGGEKLFF. CDR3 nucleotides: TGTGCCAGCGAGGGGGGCGGGGGTGAAAAACTGTTTTTT.